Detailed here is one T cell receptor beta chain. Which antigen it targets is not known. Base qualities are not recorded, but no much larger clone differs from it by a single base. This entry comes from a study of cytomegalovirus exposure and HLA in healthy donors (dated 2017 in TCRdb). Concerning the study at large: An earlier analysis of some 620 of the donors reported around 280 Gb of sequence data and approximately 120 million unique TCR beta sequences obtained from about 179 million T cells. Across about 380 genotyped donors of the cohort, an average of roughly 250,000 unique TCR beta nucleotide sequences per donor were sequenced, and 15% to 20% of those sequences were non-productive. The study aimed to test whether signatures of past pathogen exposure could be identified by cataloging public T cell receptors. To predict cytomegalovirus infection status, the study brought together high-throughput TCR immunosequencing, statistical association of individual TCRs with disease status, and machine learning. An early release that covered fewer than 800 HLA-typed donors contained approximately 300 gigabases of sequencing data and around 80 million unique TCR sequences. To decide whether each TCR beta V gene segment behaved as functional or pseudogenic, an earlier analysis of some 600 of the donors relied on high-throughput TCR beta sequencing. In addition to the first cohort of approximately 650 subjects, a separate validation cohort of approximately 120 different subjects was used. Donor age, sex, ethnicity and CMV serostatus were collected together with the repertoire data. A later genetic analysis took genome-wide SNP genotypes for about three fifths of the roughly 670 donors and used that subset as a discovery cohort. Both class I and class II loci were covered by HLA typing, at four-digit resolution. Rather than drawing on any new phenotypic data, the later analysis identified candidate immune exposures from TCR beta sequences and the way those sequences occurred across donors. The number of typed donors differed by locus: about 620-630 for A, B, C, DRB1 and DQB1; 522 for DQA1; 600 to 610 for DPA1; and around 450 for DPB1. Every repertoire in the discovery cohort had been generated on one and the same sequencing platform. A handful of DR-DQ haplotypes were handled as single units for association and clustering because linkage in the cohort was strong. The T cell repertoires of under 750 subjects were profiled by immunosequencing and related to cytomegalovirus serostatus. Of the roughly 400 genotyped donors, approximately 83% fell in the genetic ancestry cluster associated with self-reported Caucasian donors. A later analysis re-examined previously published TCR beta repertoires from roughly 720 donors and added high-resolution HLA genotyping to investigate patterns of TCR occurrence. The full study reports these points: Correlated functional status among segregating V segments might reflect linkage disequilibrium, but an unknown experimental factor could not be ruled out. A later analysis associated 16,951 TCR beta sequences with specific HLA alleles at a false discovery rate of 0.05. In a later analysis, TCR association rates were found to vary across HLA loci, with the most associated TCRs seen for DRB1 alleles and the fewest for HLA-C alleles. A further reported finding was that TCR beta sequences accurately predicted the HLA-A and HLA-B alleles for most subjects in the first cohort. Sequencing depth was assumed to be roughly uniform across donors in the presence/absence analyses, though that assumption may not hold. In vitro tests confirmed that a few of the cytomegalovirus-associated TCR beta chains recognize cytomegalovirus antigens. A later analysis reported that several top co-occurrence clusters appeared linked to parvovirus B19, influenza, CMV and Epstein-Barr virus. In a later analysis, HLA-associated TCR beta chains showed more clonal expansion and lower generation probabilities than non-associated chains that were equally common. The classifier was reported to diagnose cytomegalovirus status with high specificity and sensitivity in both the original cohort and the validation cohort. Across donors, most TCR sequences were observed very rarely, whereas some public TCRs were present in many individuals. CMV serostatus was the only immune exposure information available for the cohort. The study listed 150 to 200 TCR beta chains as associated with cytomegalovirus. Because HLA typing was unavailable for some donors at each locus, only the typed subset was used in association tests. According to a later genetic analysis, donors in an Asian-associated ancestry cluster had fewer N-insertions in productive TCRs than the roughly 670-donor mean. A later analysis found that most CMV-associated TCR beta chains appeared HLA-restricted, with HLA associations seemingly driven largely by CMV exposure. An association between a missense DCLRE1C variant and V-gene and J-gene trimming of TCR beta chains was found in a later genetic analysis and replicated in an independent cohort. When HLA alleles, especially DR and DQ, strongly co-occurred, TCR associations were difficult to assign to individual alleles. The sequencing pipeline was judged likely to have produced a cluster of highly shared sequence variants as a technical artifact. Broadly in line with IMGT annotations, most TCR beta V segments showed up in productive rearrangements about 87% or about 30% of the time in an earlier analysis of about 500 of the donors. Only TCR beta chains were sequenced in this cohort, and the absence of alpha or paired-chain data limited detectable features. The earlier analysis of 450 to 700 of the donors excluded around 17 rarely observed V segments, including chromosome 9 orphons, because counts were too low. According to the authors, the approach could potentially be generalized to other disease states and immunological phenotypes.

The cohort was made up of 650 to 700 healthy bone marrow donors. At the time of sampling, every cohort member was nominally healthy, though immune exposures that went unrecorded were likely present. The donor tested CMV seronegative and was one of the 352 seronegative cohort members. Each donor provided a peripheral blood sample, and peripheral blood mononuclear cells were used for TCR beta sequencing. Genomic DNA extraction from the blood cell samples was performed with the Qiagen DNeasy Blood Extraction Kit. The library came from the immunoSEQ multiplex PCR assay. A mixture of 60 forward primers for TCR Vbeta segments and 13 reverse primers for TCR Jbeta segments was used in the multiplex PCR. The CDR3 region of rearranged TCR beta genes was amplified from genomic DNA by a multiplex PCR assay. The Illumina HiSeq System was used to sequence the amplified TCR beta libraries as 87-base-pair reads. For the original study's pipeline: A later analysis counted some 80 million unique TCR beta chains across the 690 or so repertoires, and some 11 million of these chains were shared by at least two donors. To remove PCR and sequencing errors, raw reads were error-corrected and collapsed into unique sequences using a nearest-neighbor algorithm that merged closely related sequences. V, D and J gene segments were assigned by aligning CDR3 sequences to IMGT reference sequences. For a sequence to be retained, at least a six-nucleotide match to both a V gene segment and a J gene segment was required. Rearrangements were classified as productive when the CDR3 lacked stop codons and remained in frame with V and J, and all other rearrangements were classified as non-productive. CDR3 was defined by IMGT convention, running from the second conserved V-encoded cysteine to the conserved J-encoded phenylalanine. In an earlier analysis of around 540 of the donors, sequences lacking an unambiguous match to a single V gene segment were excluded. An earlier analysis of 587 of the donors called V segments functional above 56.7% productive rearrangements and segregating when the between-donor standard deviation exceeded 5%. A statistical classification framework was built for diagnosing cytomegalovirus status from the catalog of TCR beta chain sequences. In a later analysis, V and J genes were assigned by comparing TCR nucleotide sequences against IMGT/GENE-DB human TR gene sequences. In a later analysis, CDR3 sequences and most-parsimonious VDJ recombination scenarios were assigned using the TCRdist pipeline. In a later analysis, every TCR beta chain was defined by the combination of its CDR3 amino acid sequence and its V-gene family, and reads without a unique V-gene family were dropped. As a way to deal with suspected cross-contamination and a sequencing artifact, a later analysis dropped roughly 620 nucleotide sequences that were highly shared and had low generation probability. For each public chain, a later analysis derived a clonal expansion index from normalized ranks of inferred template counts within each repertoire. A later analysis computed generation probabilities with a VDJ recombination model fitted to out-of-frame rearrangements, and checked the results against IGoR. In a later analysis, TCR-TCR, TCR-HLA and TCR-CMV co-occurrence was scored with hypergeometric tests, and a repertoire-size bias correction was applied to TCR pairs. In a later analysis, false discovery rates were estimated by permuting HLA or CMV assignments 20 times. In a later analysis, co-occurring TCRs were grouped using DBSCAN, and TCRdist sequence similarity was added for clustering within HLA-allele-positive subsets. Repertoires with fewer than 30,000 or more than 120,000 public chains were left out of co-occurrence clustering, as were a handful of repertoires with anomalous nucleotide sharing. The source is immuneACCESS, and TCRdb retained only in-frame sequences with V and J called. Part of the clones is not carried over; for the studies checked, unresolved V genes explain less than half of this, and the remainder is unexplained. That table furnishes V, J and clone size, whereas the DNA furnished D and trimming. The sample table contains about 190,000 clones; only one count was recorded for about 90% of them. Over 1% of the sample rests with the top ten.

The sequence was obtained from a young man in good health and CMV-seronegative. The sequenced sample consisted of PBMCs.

The bases are TGTGCCAGCAGCTTAGATCGACAGAAGGGAAACACCATATATTTT. This translates into CASSLDRQKGNTIYF. Here the chain combines TRBV7-8 and TRBJ1-3; tentative D gene TRBD1, with 5 bases matching. From a lookup of the germline V gene, CDR1 and CDR2 are SGHVS and FQNEAQ. CDR3 length: 15 amino acids, cysteine to phenylalanine. Here the CDR3 DNA is all that survives: 45 bases in frame from base 1. Trimming at the junction amounts to 1 base on V and 4 bases on J, and the germline ends lie 11 bases apart.